This T cell receptor beta chain was retrieved from a study of monozygotic twins with inflammatory bowel disease. The CDR3 is 16 amino acids. Turning to this clonotype: Its specificity is unknown.

Study-level findings and limits: Researchers report that IBD patients shared fewer clonotypes with others than healthy twins, especially amid disease activity.

Using TCRalpha and TCRbeta cDNA, the researchers carried out two nested PCRs that lasted around 15 and 9 cycles. For each CDR3 protein, TCRdb gives one entry from its re-call of the 5' RACE reads, without DNA. This sample lists about 160,000 distinct CDR3 sequences; its ten largest clones have 6.5% to 9%. The sequencing sample was made of blood. The chain has TRBV12-3 or TRBV12-4 and TRBJ2-7; without DNA, the TCRdb call of TRBD2 cannot be checked. The receptor was derived from a human donor with ulcerative colitis or Crohn's disease, or a healthy co-twin of an affected twin (not recorded which). CDR3 sequence reads: CASSLAPGLAGDEQYF.